Presented here are 3 T cell receptor beta chains from one specimen sequenced in a study of post-analysis software for immune sequencing data. The authors incorporated unique molecular identifiers into the TCR beta cDNA libraries. TCRdb re-analysed the PCR reads in MiXCR, keeping a single row per CDR3 protein. The sample carries about 430,000 distinct CDR3 sequences, approximately 39% recorded once. Study-wide points: The study found TRBV5-6, TRBV5-1 and TRBV20-1 among four to six TRBV segments more frequent in patients than controls.

Their target antigens are unknown. Sequencing input: blood. Receptor source: a girl aged 2-10 years with multiple sclerosis.

This clonotype was found a few times. V usage is TRBV20-1 and J usage is TRBJ2-7, with 8 bases fitting TRBD2. Germline CDR1 reads DFQATT; CDR2 reads SNEGSKA (reference sequence). This CDR3 is built from 15 residues. V shed 0 bases, J shed 3 bases, and the junction held 7 bases outside the gene matches. CDR3 sequence: CSARDGSSGFYEQYF. CDR3 DNA sequence: TGCAGTGCTAGAGACGGGTCTAGCGGGTTCTACGAGCAGTACTTC.

Only a few counts were recorded for this clonotype. V is TRBV28 and J is TRBJ2-3; a possible D gene is TRBD1 (5 bases). Germline lookup yields CDR1 MDHEN and CDR2 SYDVKM. The CDR3 runs to 16 residues. Trimming removed 2 bases at V and 1 base at J, with 13 bases between. CDR3 protein: CASSLGHSRGTDTQYF. The CDR3 DNA follows: TGTGCCAGCAGTTTAGGACATTCACGGGGCACAGATACGCAGTATTTT.

V usage is TRBV5-6 and J usage is TRBJ1-2, with 8 bases fitting TRBD1. Per the germline V gene, CDR1 is SGHDT and CDR2 is YYEEEE. The ends lost 4 bases at V and 4 bases at J; junction bases unmatched: 3. The CDR3 contains 13 residues. CDR3 sequence (DNA): TGTGCCAGCAGCGAGGACAGGGCCTATGGCTACACCTTC. This codes for CASSEDRAYGYTF.